Sequencing of this TCR beta chain was carried out in a study of blood T cells in healthy people across ages. Overall study findings and caveats: Naive CD4+ cell counts and diversity both ran higher in long-lived than in aged donors.

Healthy Russian Caucasian donors spanned ages about 6 to 95 years. The use of a sample-barcoded 5' primer and a J-beta primer mix characterized a second PCR of roughly 6 to 11 cycles. TCRdb ran MiXCR on the 5' RACE reads and lists one entry per CDR3 protein. The table includes just under 750,000 distinct CDR3 sequences, about 20% detected once. Comment on this clonotype: Its antigen is not identified.

Sequencing used blood. This TCR was sampled from a man aged 70 or older in good health.

The CDR3 spells CASSLGPTSGNTIYF. CDR3 nucleotides: TGTGCCAGCTCACTGGGACCGACCTCTGGAAACACCATATATTTT. The chain has TRBV18 and TRBJ1-3; D may be TRBD1 (5 bases). The CDR3 consists of 15 residues. Trimming shortened V by 4 bases and J by 0 bases, and 10 bases separated the two germline ends. Looked up from germline, CDR1 is KGHSH and CDR2 is LQKENI.